Reported below is one T cell receptor beta chain. The assay was immunoSEQ multiplex PCR, and TCRdb's table has in-frame clones only and misses some. This repertoire shows roughly 18,000 clones, approximately 84% found once; its top ten account for less than 12%. This record belongs to a study of T cell changes during pregnancy in multiple sclerosis. The starting material was CD8+ T cells from peripheral blood mononuclear cells, obtained in the second trimester of pregnancy. The receptor's source is a female donor in good health, enrolled as a control in a pregnancy study.

CDR3 nucleotide sequence: TGTGCCAGCAAGAACCAGGGCAAGGCGAACTATGGCTACACCTTC. Translation: CASKNQGKANYGYTF. The gene calls are TRBV27 and TRBJ1-2; D is possibly TRBD1 (5 bases). V was cut by 7 bases and J by 2 bases, with 17 bases left in between. The CDR3 is made up of 15 amino acids. CDR1 is MNHEY, CDR2 SMNVEV, per germline (reference sequence).